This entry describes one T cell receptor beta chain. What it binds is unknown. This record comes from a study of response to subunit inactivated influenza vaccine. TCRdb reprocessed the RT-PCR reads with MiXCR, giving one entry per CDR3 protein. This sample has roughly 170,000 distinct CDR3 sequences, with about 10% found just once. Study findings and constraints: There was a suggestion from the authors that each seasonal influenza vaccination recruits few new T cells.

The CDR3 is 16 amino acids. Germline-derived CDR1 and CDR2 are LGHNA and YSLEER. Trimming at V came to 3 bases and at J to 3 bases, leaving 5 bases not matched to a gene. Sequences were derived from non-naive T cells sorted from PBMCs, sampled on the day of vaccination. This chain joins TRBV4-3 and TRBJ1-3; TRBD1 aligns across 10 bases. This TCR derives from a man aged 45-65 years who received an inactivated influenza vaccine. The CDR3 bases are TGCGCCAGCAGCCAGGCGACAGGGGGCGGTGGAAACACCATATATTTT. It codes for CASSQATGGGGNTIYF.